The table lists the clone carrying this TCR beta chain with many counts. Its antigen is still unknown. The time point here: patch test 1, 2 weeks after DPC sensitization. As to treatment: therapeutic diphenylcyclopropenone sensitization with weekly scalp DPC. Individual cDNA molecules had unique molecular identifiers attached to them by the library. A single record per CDR3 protein comes from TCRdb applying MiXCR to the RACE reads. This sample has about 120,000 distinct CDR3 sequences; about 12% occur once, and the top ten carry 1.3% to 1.5%. This entry comes from a study of human T cells and chemical hapten exposure. The overall study: A patient group, mainly female, showed alopecia areata, totalis or universalis. Study results and limitations: Large CDR3 similarity clusters arose significantly more often from expanded TCRs than from controls.

The CDR3 has 14 residues. V shed 0 bases and J shed 7 bases, with 11 bases lying between them. In germline, CDR1 is MNHEY, CDR2 SVGEGT. This clonotype was sampled from a woman between 45 and 65 years old with alopecia areata. Some clones in this sample may be carry-over from other donors' samples. J is TRBJ2-3 and V is TRBV6-2 or TRBV6-3; the D gene is possibly TRBD2 (5 bases). Source: whole blood, taken in connection with sensitization to the hapten diphenylcyclopropenone (DPC). Here the CDR3 DNA reads TGTGCCAGCAGTTACTCGAGGGTACGCCATACGCAGTATTTT. It specifies CASSYSRVRHTQYF.